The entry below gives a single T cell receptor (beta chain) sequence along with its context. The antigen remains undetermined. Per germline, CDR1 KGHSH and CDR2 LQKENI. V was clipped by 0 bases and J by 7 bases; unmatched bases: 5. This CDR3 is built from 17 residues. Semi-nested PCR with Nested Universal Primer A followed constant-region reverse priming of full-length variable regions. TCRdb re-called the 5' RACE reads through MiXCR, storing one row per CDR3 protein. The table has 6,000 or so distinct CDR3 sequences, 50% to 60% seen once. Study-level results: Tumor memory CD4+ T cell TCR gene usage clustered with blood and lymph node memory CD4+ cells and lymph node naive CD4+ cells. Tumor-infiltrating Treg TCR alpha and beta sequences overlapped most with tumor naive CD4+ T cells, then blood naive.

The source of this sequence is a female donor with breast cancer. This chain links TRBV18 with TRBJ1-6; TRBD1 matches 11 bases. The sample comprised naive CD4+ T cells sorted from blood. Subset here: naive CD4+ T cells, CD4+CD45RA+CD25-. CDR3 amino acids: CASSPPTGTGGNSPLHF. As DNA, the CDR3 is TGTGCCAGCTCACCACCGACCGGGACAGGGGGGAATTCACCCCTCCACTTT.